Listed below are T cell receptor beta chains from one sample, sequenced in a study of beta chain features in type 1 diabetes. This table comes from immunoSEQ multiplex PCR, and its TCRdb copy is limited to in-frame clones, with some not included. Of hundreds of thousands of clones listed, 10% to 15% were seen once; the top ten hold approximately 0.015%. The sequencing input was naive CD4+ T cells from blood. These receptor sequences come from a man aged 18-30 years in good health. CDR3s include the opening cysteine and the closing phenylalanine or tryptophan. A D gene is named only where the DNA matches it firmly. Expanded clones get a size class; other rows say once, few or many, or leave the size out.

abundance | j_gene | v_gene | d_gene | CDR3nt | CDR3aa
. | TRBJ2-1 | TRBV5-1 | . | TGCGCCAGCAGCTTGGTATCTAGTTACAATGAGCAGTTCTTC | CASSLVSSYNEQFF
few | TRBJ2-3 | TRBV7-3 | . | TGTGCCAGCAGCTTCCCGTCTCGGAGGGATACGCAGTATTTT | CASSFPSRRDTQYF
. | TRBJ1-5 | TRBV6-6 | . | TGTGCCAGCACCAACGTAGGAGGCAATCAGCCCCAGCATTTT | CASTNVGGNQPQHF
. | TRBJ1-3 | TRBV6-5 | . | TGTGCCAGCAGTTATACAGGGACCACTGGAAACACCATATATTTT | CASSYTGTTGNTIYF
few | TRBJ1-1 | TRBV5-1 | TRBD1 | TGCGCCAGCAGCTTGGGGCCAGGGGGCCTTGACACTGAAGCTTTCTTT | CASSLGPGGLDTEAFF
. | TRBJ1-1 | TRBV29-1 | . | TGCAGCGCTGAAATGACATTGAACACTGAAGCTTTCTTT | CSAEMTLNTEAFF
few | TRBJ1-1 | TRBV28 | . | TGTGCCAGCAGTGGAGAAACCGGGGGGTTTACTGAAGCTTTCTTT | CASSGETGGFTEAFF
. | TRBJ2-5 | TRBV30 | . | TGTGCCTGGACCGTCGGGTATTTGGAGACCCAGTACTTC | CAWTVGYLETQYF
. | TRBJ2-7 | TRBV18 | TRBD2 | TGTGCCAGCTCCCCGAGGGGGACTAGTGTACGCTACGAGCAGTACTTC | CASSPRGTSVRYEQYF
. | TRBJ2-7 | TRBV9 | TRBD1 | TGTGCCAGCAGCGTGACAGGGGTAACCTACGAGCAGTACTTC | CASSVTGVTYEQYF
. | TRBJ2-1 | TRBV7-9 | . | TGTGCCAGCAGCCATCGACAGGATTACAATGAGCAGTTCTTC | CASSHRQDYNEQFF